A selection of T cell receptor beta chains follows, all from one sample in a study of early T cells in non-severe SARS-CoV-2 infection. Each CDR3 protein is one row after TCRdb ran MiXCR on the 5' RACE reads. This sample has 70,000 to 85,000 distinct CDR3 sequences, with approximately 13% found just once. Sequencing was done on a sample of whole blood. All receptors derive from an adult who was a healthcare worker with PCR-confirmed SARS-CoV-2 infection or an uninfected control (not recorded which). CDR3s include the opening cysteine and the closing phenylalanine or tryptophan. Each record gives: clone size, D gene, J gene, V gene, CDR3 DNA, CDR3 protein. A D gene is named only where the DNA matches it firmly. Expanded clones get a size class; other rows say once, few or many, or leave the size out.

>few|.|TRBJ2-3|TRBV6-6
TGTGCCAGCAGTCACGGGAGACTCACAGATACGCAGTATTTT
CASSHGRLTDTQYF
>few|.|TRBJ2-3|TRBV6-1
TGTGCCAGCACCCGCGGCCGTCAACCAGATACGCAGTATTTT
CASTRGRQPDTQYF
>.|.|TRBJ1-3|TRBV20-1
TGCAGTGCTAGCTTAGGGCAGGTTGACTCTGGAAACACCATATATTTT
CSASLGQVDSGNTIYF
>many|.|TRBJ2-3|TRBV12-3/TRBV12-4
TGTGCCAGCAGTTATCGGGAGACCGCAGATACGCAGTATTTT
CASSYRETADTQYF
>many|.|TRBJ1-6|TRBV6-5
TGTGCCAGCAGCCGTTTGACAGCGATGAATTCACCCCTCCACTTT
CASSRLTAMNSPLHF
>many|.|TRBJ2-6|TRBV6-6
TGTGCCAGCAGTTACTCGAATTGGGGCTCTGGGGCCAACGTCCTGACTTTC
CASSYSNWGSGANVLTF
>.|TRBD2|TRBJ2-3|TRBV11-2
TGTGCCAGCAGCCAGGCGGGGGAGATGACAGATACGCAGTATTTT
CASSQAGEMTDTQYF
>.|TRBD1|TRBJ2-5|TRBV12-3/TRBV12-4
TGTGCCAGCAGCACTCCGGGACAGGGGGCCGAGACCCAGTACTTC
CASSTPGQGAETQYF
>once|TRBD1|TRBJ2-7|TRBV30
TGTGCCTGGTGCCAGGGGGTTTGCTACGAGCAGTACTTC
CAWCQGVCYEQYF
>.|TRBD1|TRBJ1-1|TRBV5-1
TGCGCCAGCAGCGGGGACAGGGTGAACACTGAAGCTTTCTTT
CASSGDRVNTEAFF
>few|.|TRBJ1-2|TRBV6-6
TGTGCCAGCACATACGGGGTCGGGGGATCTAACTATGGCTACACCTTC
CASTYGVGGSNYGYTF
>few|TRBD1|TRBJ1-1|TRBV20-1
TGCAGTGCGACCGGGACAGGGGGCCTTATGAACACTGAAGCTTTCTTT
CSATGTGGLMNTEAFF
>.|TRBD2|TRBJ2-1|TRBV10-3
TGTGCCATCAGTGAGTCGGGTTCCGGGAGGGGCTACAATGAGCAGTTCTTC
CAISESGSGRGYNEQFF
>few|.|TRBJ2-3|TRBV5-4
TGTGCCAGCAGCTCCGATGGCCGGTTCTTGACAGATACGCAGTATTTT
CASSSDGRFLTDTQYF
>.|TRBD2|TRBJ2-1|TRBV14
TGTGCCAGCAGTCCGGGACTAGCGAGTAGCTCCTACAATGAGCAGTTCTTC
CASSPGLASSSYNEQFF
>many|TRBD2|TRBJ2-1|TRBV20-1
TGCAGTGCTATGCTGGCGGGAGGACGTAATGAGCAGTTCTTC
CSAMLAGGRNEQFF
>.|.|TRBJ2-1|TRBV19
TGTGCCAGTAGTATAGAGGGGTTAGGGCGGAATGAGCAGTTCTTC
CASSIEGLGRNEQFF
>.|.|TRBJ2-5|TRBV29-1
TGCAGCGTTGGTTTGAACCCTCTTGAGACCCAGTACTTC
CSVGLNPLETQYF
>many|TRBD2|TRBJ2-7|TRBV18
TGTGCCAGCTCAAGCTTGCGGGAGGGCCCTCAGGGCGAGCAGTACTTC
CASSSLREGPQGEQYF
>.|.|TRBJ2-1|TRBV7-8
TGTGCCAGCAGCCTCGGCCATGAGCAGTTCTTC
CASSLGHEQFF
>few|TRBD2|TRBJ2-6|TRBV19
TGTGCCAGTAGTAGCGGGAGGATAGCCTCTGGGGCCAACGTCCTGACTTTC
CASSSGRIASGANVLTF
>.|.|TRBJ2-7|TRBV7-6
TGTGCCAGCAGCTTGCGACTAGTCGAGCAGTACTTC
CASSLRLVEQYF
>.|.|TRBJ1-2|TRBV6-6
TGTGCCAGCAGGGAGAGCCCCATTAACTATGGCTACACCTTC
CASRESPINYGYTF
>.|TRBD2|TRBJ2-7|TRBV7-2
TGTGCCAGCAGCTTATCGACTAGCGGGGCCCCCTACGGGCAGTACTTC
CASSLSTSGAPYGQYF
>many|TRBD2|TRBJ2-1|TRBV7-2
TGTGCCAGCACCCTTCTAGCGGGAACTAACTACAATGAGCAGTTCTTC
CASTLLAGTNYNEQFF
>.|.|TRBJ2-1|TRBV29-1
TGCAGCGTTGAGTCCGCTCGATACAATGAACAGTTCTTC
CSVESARYNEQFF
>.|TRBD1|TRBJ1-4|TRBV4-1
TGCGCCAGCAGCCGTGGGGACAGAGTAACTAATGAAAAACTGTTTTTT
CASSRGDRVTNEKLFF
>.|.|TRBJ2-1|TRBV19
TGTGCCAGTAGTATAGATCACTACACCCCCTTATTTGAGCAGTTCTTC
CASSIDHYTPLFEQFF
>many|.|TRBJ1-1|TRBV5-1
TGCGCCAGCAGCCTCCTCACGGGAGAGAACACTGAAGCTTTCTTT
CASSLLTGENTEAFF
>.|.|TRBJ2-7|TRBV18
TGTGCCAGCTCACCAGTAATGGGAGGCTACGAGCAGTACTTC
CASSPVMGGYEQYF
>many|.|TRBJ1-2|TRBV7-8
TGTGCCAGCAGCTTAGATCCGGACCGACGCTATGGCTACACCTTC
CASSLDPDRRYGYTF
>many|.|TRBJ2-3|TRBV7-3
TGTGCCAGCAGCTTTGCAGCGGGCACAGATACGCAGTATTTT
CASSFAAGTDTQYF
>few|TRBD1|TRBJ1-2|TRBV6-6
TGTGCCAGCAGTTACCATGACAGGGTGAAGGATAACTATGGCTACACCTTC
CASSYHDRVKDNYGYTF
>many|.|TRBJ2-6|TRBV6-2/TRBV6-3
TGTGCCAGCACCTCCTTCCGGGACGCCCGCTCTGGGGCCAACGTCCTGACTTTC
CASTSFRDARSGANVLTF
>.|.|TRBJ1-1|TRBV1
TGCACCAGCAAAAAGAAGGGACGGACTGAAGCTTTCTTT
CTSKKKGRTEAFF
>many|TRBD1|TRBJ1-1|TRBV18
TGTGCCAGCTCACCGCCAGGGGGCCCGAACACTGAAGCTTTCTTT
CASSPPGGPNTEAFF
>.|TRBD2|TRBJ2-5|TRBV9
TGTGCCAGCAGCGTGTCACCGGGACTAGCGGGACCGGAGACCCAGTACTTC
CASSVSPGLAGPETQYF
>many|.|TRBJ1-1|TRBV6-6
TGTGCCAGCAGTGAGGGACCTCTAACTGAAGCTTTCTTT
CASSEGPLTEAFF
>.|.|TRBJ2-5|TRBV27
TGTGCCAGCAGTTGGCAGGGGCGTGGAGAGACCCAGTACTTC
CASSWQGRGETQYF
>.|TRBD2|TRBJ2-7|TRBV18
TGTGCCAGCTCACCACCGTCTAGCGGGGGGATTGACGAGCAGTACTTC
CASSPPSSGGIDEQYF
>few|.|TRBJ2-7|TRBV14
TGTGCCAGCAGCCAAGGGTTAGTCCCGACCTACGAGCAGTACTTC
CASSQGLVPTYEQYF
>.|TRBD2|TRBJ2-7|TRBV7-2
TGTGCCAGCAGCCCTCGGGCCGGGGGGTCCTACGAGCAGTACTTC
CASSPRAGGSYEQYF
>.|TRBD2|TRBJ2-1|TRBV2
TGTGCCAGCATCACTAGCGGGTTTTACAATGAGCAGTTCTTC
CASITSGFYNEQFF
>.|.|TRBJ2-3|TRBV5-1
TGCGCCAGCAGCTTGAGAGGGGACCTCAGCGCAGATACGCAGTATTTT
CASSLRGDLSADTQYF
>many|.|TRBJ1-4|TRBV5-1
TGCGCCAGCAGCCCTCACGATTCTCGAGAAAAACTGTTTTTT
CASSPHDSREKLFF